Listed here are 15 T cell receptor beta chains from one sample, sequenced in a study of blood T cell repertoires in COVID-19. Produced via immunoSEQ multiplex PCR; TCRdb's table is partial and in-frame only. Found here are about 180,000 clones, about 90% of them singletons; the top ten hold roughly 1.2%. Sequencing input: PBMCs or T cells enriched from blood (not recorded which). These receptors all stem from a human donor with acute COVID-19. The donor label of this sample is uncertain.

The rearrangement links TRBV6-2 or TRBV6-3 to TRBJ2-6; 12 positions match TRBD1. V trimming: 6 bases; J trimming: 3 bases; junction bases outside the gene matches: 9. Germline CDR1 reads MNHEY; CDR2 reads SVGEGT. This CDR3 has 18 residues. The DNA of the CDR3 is TGTGCCAGCAGCCACCGGGACAGGGGGCTAAGTGGGGCCAACGTCCTGACTTTC. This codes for CASSHRDRGLSGANVLTF.

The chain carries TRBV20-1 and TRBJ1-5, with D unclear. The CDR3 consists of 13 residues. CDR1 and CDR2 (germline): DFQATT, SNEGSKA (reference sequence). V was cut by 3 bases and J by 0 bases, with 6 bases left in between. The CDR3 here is CSASQDSNQPQHF. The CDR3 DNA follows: TGCAGTGCTAGTCAGGATAGCAATCAGCCCCAGCATTTT.

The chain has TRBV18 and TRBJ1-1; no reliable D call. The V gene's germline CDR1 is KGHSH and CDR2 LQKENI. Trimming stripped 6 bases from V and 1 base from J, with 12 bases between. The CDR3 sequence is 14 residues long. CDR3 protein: CASSLWSSNTEAFF. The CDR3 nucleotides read TGTGCCAGCTCTCTATGGTCCTCGAACACTGAAGCTTTCTTT.

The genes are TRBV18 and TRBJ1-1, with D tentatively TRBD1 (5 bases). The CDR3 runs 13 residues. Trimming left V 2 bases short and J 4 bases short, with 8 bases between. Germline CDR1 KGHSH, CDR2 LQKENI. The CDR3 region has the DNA TGTGCCAGCTCACCAGGGGCTGGCACTGAAGCTTTCTTT. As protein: CASSPGAGTEAFF.

The CDR3 nucleotides are TGTGCCAGCAGCGCCCGGTCGACAACTAGCACAGATACGCAGTATTTT. This sequence encodes CASSARSTTSTDTQYF. This chain joins TRBV7-2 and TRBJ2-3, with no clear D. CDR3 length: 16 residues. V lost 5 bases, J lost 0 bases, and 15 bases lay in between. Germline values: CDR1 SGHTA, CDR2 FQGNSA.

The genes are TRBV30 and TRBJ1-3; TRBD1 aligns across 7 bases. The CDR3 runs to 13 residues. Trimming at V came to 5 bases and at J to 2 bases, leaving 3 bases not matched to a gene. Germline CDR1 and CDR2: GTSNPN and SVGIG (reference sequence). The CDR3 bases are TGTGCCTGGGCAGGGGGAACTGGAAACACCATATATTTT. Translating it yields CAWAGGTGNTIYF.

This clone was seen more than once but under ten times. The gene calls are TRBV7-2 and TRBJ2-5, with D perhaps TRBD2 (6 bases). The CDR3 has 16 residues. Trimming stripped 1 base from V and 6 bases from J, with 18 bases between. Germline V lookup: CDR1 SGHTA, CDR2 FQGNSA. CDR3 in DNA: TGTGCCAGCAGCTTAGGATGGGAGGCAGGCAGGAAGACCCAGTACTTC. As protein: CASSLGWEAGRKTQYF.

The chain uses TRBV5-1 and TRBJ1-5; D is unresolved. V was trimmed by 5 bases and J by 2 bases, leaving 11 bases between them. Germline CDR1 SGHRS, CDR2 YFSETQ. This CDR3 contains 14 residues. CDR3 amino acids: CASSTGSGNQPQHF. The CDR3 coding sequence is TGCGCCAGCAGTACGGGTTCGGGCAATCAGCCCCAGCATTTT.

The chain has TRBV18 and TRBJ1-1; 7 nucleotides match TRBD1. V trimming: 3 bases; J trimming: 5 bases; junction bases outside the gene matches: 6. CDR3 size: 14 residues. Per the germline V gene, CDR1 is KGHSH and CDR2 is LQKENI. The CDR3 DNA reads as TGTGCCAGCTCACCCGACAGGGTCGGGACTGAAGCTTTCTTT. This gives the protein CASSPDRVGTEAFF.

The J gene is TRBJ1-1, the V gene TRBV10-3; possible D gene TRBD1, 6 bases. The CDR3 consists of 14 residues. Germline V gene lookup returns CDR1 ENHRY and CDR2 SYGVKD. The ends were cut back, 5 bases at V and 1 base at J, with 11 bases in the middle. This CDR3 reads CAISIGQQNTEAFF. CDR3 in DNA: TGTGCCATCAGTATAGGACAGCAGAACACTGAAGCTTTCTTT.

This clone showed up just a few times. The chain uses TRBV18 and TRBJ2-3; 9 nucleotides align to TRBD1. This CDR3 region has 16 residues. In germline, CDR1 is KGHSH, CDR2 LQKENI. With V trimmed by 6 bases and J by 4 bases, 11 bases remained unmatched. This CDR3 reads CASSPPGDRAADTQYF. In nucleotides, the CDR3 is TGTGCCAGCTCCCCCCCGGGGGACAGGGCGGCAGATACGCAGTATTTT.

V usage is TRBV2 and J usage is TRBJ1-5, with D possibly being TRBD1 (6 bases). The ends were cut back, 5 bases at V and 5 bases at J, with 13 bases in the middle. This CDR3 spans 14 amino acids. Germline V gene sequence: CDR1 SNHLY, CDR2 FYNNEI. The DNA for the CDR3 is TGTGCCAGCAGTAGGGGACACATATATCAGCCCCAGCATTTT. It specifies CASSRGHIYQPQHF.

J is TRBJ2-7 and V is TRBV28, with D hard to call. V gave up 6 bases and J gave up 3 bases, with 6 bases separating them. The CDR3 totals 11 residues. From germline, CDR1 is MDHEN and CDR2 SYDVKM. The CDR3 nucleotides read TGTGCCAGCAGCCGTTACTACGAGCAGTACTTC. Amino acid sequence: CASSRYYEQYF.

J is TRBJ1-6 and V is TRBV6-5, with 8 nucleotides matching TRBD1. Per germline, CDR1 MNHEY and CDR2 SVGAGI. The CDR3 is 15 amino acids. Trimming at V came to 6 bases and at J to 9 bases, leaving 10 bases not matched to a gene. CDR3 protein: CASRPDRAGVSPLHF. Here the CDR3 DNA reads TGTGCCAGCAGACCGGACAGGGCCGGGGTTTCACCCCTCCACTTT.

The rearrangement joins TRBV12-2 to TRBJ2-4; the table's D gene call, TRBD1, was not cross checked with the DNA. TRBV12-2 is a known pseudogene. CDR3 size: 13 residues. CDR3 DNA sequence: TGTGCAACCTTGACAGGGGCCAAAAACATTCAGTACTTC. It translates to CATLTGAKNIQYF.